Listed here are 20 T cell receptor beta chains from one sample, sequenced in a study of T cell responses to AZD1222 COVID-19 vaccine. TCRdb's table, derived via immunoSEQ multiplex PCR, lists solely in-frame clones and lacks some. Of over 120,000 clones listed, around 90% are singletons. The material was peripheral blood, obtained 28 days after the second AZD1222 dose. The receptors originated from an adult who received the AZD1222 COVID-19 vaccine.

The rearrangement links TRBV6-5 to TRBJ2-1; D is ambiguous. CDR3 size: 15 residues. V was cut by 6 bases and J by 8 bases, with 20 bases left in between. Per the germline V gene, CDR1 is MNHEY and CDR2 is SVGAGI. CDR3 loop: CASSPFGNGGDEQFF. In DNA form, the CDR3 reads TGTGCCAGCAGCCCCTTCGGTAATGGCGGCGATGAGCAGTTCTTC.

This chain connects TRBV6-2 or TRBV6-3 to TRBJ1-5; D unclear. V was pared by 2 bases and J by 4 bases, with 9 bases between. The CDR3 has 14 amino acids. Germline V lookup: CDR1 MNHEY, CDR2 SVGEGT. The CDR3 nucleotides read TGTGCCAGCAGTTACGCCATGGGGAATCAGCCCCAGCATTTT. Its translation is CASSYAMGNQPQHF.

The chain combines TRBV5-1 with TRBJ2-3; the match to TRBD1 covers 7 bases. V shed 3 bases and J 2 bases; nucleotides not matched to a gene: 15. Germline V gene data show CDR1 as SGHRS and CDR2 as YFSETQ. The CDR3 consists of 18 residues. The CDR3 DNA reads TGCGCCAGCAGCTCCCTAGGACAGGCCAAGATAACCACAGATACGCAGTATTTT. Residues: CASSSLGQAKITTDTQYF.

The sample holds a few counts of this clone. V is TRBV14 and J is TRBJ1-1, with a possible D match to TRBD1 (5 bases). The CDR3 extends over 13 amino acids. With 4 bases removed from V and 9 bases from J, the gap between germline ends came to 15 bases. Germline V gives CDR1 SGHDN, CDR2 FVKESK. CDR3 in DNA: TGTGCCAGCAGCCGATTCCCGGACATTAAAGCTTTCTTT. This translates into CASSRFPDIKAFF. Supplemented by reference TRBV14 and TRBJ1-1, the full variable domain reads EAGVTQFPSHSVIEKGQTVTLRCDPISGHDNLYWYRRVMGKEIKFLLHFVKESKQDESGMPNNRFLAERTGGTYSTLKVQPAELEDSGVYFCASSRFPDIKAFFGQGTRLTVV.

V gene TRBV2 combines with J gene TRBJ1-6; no firm D call. The CDR3 runs to 14 residues. Trimming removed 5 bases at V and 6 bases at J, with 11 bases between. From germline, CDR1 is SNHLY and CDR2 FYNNEI. CDR3 protein: CASSRIIVNSPLHF. CDR3 bases: TGTGCCAGCAGTAGGATCATAGTTAATTCACCCCTCCACTTT.

The chain has TRBV3-1 (or the pseudogene TRBV3-2) and TRBJ2-3; no clear D. This CDR3 contains 14 residues. V shed 2 bases and J shed 6 bases, with 12 bases lying between them. The V gene's germline CDR1 is LGHDT and CDR2 YNNKEL (reference sequence). The CDR3 DNA sequence: TGTGCCAGCAGCCAAAACCTGGGCCCGGATACGCAGTATTTT. It translates to CASSQNLGPDTQYF.

This clone was picked up a small number of times. This sequence joins TRBV5-5 and TRBJ2-7; the match to TRBD2 covers 10 bases. Trimming cost V 1 base and J 6 bases; bases outside gene matches: 16. This CDR3 has 18 amino acids. The germline V gene encodes CDR1 SGHKS and CDR2 YYEKEE (reference sequence). As DNA, the CDR3 is TGTGCCAGCAGCTTGCTGCCTAGCGGGAGTTCCCCTCTCCTCGAGCAGTACTTC. Protein sequence: CASSLLPSGSSPLLEQYF.

V and J are TRBV7-9 and TRBJ2-3; possibly TRBD2 for D (5 bases). Germline-derived CDR1 and CDR2 are SEHNR and FQNEAQ (reference sequence). This CDR3 comprises 15 residues. Trimming cost V 1 base and J 2 bases, with 10 bases left between them. The DNA for the CDR3 is TGTGCCAGCAGCTTAGTTACCGGGATCACAGATACGCAGTATTTT. Amino acids: CASSLVTGITDTQYF.

This chain links TRBV19 with TRBJ1-4; weak D call: TRBD1 (6 bases). Trimming pared 7 bases from V and 0 bases from J, leaving 12 bases between. The CDR3 contains 15 residues. CDR1 LNHDA and CDR2 SQIVND come from the germline V gene (reference sequence). The CDR3 loop reads CASIPRGATNEKLFF. In nucleotides, the CDR3 is TGTGCCAGTATTCCGAGGGGGGCAACTAATGAAAAACTGTTTTTT.

The chain joins TRBV28 to TRBJ1-1; D is possibly TRBD1 (5 bases). Trimming shortened V by 4 bases and J by 3 bases, and 6 bases separated the two germline ends. The length of the CDR3 is 12 residues. Germline V gives CDR1 MDHEN, CDR2 SYDVKM. CDR3 protein: CASSSGYTEAFF. CDR3 DNA: TGTGCCAGCAGTTCAGGGTACACTGAAGCTTTCTTT. The complete variable domain, with remaining parts taken from reference TRBV28 and TRBJ1-1, reads DVKVTQSSRYLVKRTGEKVFLECVQDMDHENMFWYRQDPGLGLRLIYFSYDVKMKEKGDIPEGYSVSREKKERFSLILESASTNQTSMYLCASSSGYTEAFFGQGTRLTVV.

The rearrangement joins TRBV4-3 to TRBJ2-7; 14 positions agree with TRBD2. The germline V gene encodes CDR1 LGHNA and CDR2 YSLEER. The length of the CDR3 is 16 residues. Trimming removed 1 base from V and 2 bases from J; junction bases left unmatched: 1. The CDR3 bases are TGCGCCAGCAGCCAAGGGGGACTAGCGGGGGCCTACGAGCAGTACTTC. Residues: CASSQGGLAGAYEQYF.

This chain connects TRBV6-5 to TRBJ2-7; D may be TRBD2 (6 bases). V gave up 7 bases and J gave up 5 bases, with 21 bases separating them. The CDR3 runs to 15 residues. Per germline, CDR1 MNHEY and CDR2 SVGAGI. DNA for the CDR3: TGTGCCAGCACGGAAAGGAGGGGCGGTAAGAACGAGCAGTACTTC. It codes for CASTERRGGKNEQYF.

This chain connects TRBV6-5 to TRBJ2-5; unclear D gene. Per germline, CDR1 MNHEY and CDR2 SVGAGI. The CDR3 has 12 amino acids. The V end was cut by 0 bases, the J end by 4 bases, with 3 bases between. CDR3 nucleotide sequence: TGTGCCAGCAGTTACTCAGGAGAGACCCAGTACTTC. Protein sequence: CASSYSGETQYF.

This chain connects TRBV12-5 to TRBJ2-3; D unclear. From germline, CDR1 is LGHNT and CDR2 FRNRAP. The germline V and J ends were trimmed by 0 bases and 0 bases, with 19 bases remaining between them. This CDR3 is 19 amino acids long. CDR3 DNA sequence: TGTGCTAGTGGTTTGGTATTTGACGGAGATGGGTCTAGCACAGATACGCAGTATTTT. Amino acid sequence: CASGLVFDGDGSSTDTQYF.

This chain connects TRBV10-3 to TRBJ1-5; TRBD1 is a possible D gene (6 bases). The germline CDR1 and CDR2 sequences are ENHRY and SYGVKD. Trimming shortened V by 0 bases and J by 2 bases, and 11 bases separated the two germline ends. The CDR3 covers 16 residues. The CDR3 nucleotides are TGTGCCATCAGTGAGTCTCTGGGGGGCGGCAATCAGCCCCAGCATTTT. Translating it yields CAISESLGGGNQPQHF.

The J gene is TRBJ1-1, the V gene TRBV25-1; D not resolved. The V end was cut by 2 bases, the J end by 7 bases, with 8 bases between. Germline CDR1 MGHDK, CDR2 SYGVNS. The CDR3 is made up of 12 amino acids. The CDR3 bases are TGTGCCAGCAGTGAAACGGGCCGTGAAGCTTTCTTT. It encodes CASSETGREAFF.

This clone was detected only once. This chain joins TRBV11-3 and TRBJ2-7; D might be TRBD1 (6 bases). The CDR3 length is 14 residues. Trimming cost V 8 bases and J 3 bases, with 17 bases left between them. CDR1 is SGHNT and CDR2 is YENEEA in the germline V gene. The CDR3 loop is CASLGAGDGYEQYF. CDR3 nucleotide sequence: TGTGCCAGCCTCGGGGCAGGGGATGGCTACGAGCAGTACTTC.

A few counts support this clone. CDR3 nucleotides: TGCGCCAGCAGTGCTGACAGGGGAGGGACCGGGGAGCTGTTTTTT. Its translation is CASSADRGGTGELFF. The chain couples TRBV10-1 to TRBJ2-2; possibly TRBD1 for D (8 bases). This CDR3 region has 15 residues. Trimming cost V 4 bases and J 5 bases, with 14 bases left between them. Germline CDR1 and CDR2: WNHNN and SYGVQD (reference sequence).

The rearrangement joins TRBV5-7 to TRBJ1-5; no definite D call. TRBV5-7 is filed as an ORF, its function uncertain. The CDR3 runs 17 residues. Between the trimmed V and J ends, which lost 4 bases and 5 bases, there was a span of 22 bases. The CDR3 is CASSTRAPEKHYQPQHF. In DNA form, the CDR3 reads TGTGCCAGCAGCACCCGGGCCCCCGAGAAGCATTATCAGCCCCAGCATTTT.

The chain has TRBV7-2 and TRBJ2-1, with D uncertain. This CDR3 spans 13 amino acids. V lost 4 bases, J lost 6 bases, and 10 bases lay in between. Germline V gene data show CDR1 as SGHTA and CDR2 as FQGNSA. The CDR3 DNA reads TGTGCCAGCAGCTCCCATGTCGTCAATGAGCAGTTCTTC. As protein: CASSSHVVNEQFF.